Sequencing of this T cell receptor (beta chain) was carried out in a study of cytomegalovirus exposure and HLA in healthy donors. Regarding donors, all were healthy bone marrow donors. The CDR3 covers 16 residues. Germline lookup yields CDR1 SGHKS and CDR2 YYEKEE (reference sequence). After removal of 4 bases from V and 6 bases from J, the junction contained 8 bases not matched to a gene. Findings and caveats of the study: Certain indistinguishable V segments, among them TRBV6-2 and TRBV6-3, were excluded. Fewer N-insertions than the approximately 610-donor mean were reportedly shown by an Asian-associated ancestry cluster in a later analysis. One cluster of highly shared sequence variants probably arose as a sequencing artifact.

Note on this clone: Its antigen is as yet unknown.

The study ran its PCR with 60 Vbeta and 13 Jbeta primers. The table came from immunoSEQ multiplex PCR; TCRdb's copy has only in-frame clones and leaves some out. In the table there are about 80,000 clones, about 79% of which are singletons. The clonotype was recovered from a woman in her thirties or forties in good health and CMV-seronegative. The J gene is TRBJ2-3, the V gene TRBV5-5, with 13 positions matching TRBD2. The specimen was PBMCs. The CDR3, as DNA: TGTGCCAGCAGCACAGGGACTAGCGGGGACTTGGATACGCAGTATTTT. This sequence encodes CASSTGTSGDLDTQYF.